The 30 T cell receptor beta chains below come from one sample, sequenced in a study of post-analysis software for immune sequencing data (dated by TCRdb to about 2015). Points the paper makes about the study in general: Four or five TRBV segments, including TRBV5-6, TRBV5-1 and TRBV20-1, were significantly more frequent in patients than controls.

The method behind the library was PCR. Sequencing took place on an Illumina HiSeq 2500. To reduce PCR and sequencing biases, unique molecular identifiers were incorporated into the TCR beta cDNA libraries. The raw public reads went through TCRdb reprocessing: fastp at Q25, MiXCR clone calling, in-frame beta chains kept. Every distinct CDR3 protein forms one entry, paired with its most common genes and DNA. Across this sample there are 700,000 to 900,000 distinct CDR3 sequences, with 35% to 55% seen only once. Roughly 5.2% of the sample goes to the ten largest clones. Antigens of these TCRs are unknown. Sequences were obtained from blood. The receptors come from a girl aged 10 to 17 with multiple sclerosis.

CDR3 loop: CSARVTGTGLGGSYTF. In DNA form, the CDR3 reads TGCAGTGCTAGAGTGACCGGGACAGGGCTTGGGGGGAGCTACACCTTC. V usage is TRBV20-1 and J usage is TRBJ1-2, with 9 bases lining up with TRBD1. There are 16 residues in the CDR3. Trimming removed 1 base from V and 9 bases from J; junction bases left unmatched: 15. Per the germline V gene, CDR1 is DFQATT and CDR2 is SNEGSKA (reference sequence).

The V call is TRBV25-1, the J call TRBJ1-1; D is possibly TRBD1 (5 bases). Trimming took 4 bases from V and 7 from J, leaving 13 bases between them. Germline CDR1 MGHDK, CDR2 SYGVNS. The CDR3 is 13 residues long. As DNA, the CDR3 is TGTGCCAGCAGTGGGGTGGGGGGGAATGAAGCTTTCTTT. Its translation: CASSGVGGNEAFF.

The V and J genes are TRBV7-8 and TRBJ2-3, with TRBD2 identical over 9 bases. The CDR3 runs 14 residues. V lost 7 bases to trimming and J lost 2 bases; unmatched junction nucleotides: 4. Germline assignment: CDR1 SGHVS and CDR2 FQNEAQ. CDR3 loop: CASMTSGNTDTQYF. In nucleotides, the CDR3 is TGTGCCAGCATGACTAGCGGTAACACAGATACGCAGTATTTT. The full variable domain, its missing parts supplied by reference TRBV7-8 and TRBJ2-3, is GAGVSQSPRYKVAKRGQDVALRCDPISGHVSLFWYQQALGQGPEFLTYFQNEAQLDKSGLPSDRFFAERPEGSVSTLKIQRTQQEDSAVYLCASMTSGNTDTQYFGPGTRLTVL.

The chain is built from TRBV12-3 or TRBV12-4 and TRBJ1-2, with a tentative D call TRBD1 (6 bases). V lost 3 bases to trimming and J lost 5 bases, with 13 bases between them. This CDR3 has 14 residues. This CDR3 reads CASSFSTGNYGYTF. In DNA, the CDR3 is TGTGCCAGCAGTTTTTCGACAGGCAATTATGGCTACACCTTC.

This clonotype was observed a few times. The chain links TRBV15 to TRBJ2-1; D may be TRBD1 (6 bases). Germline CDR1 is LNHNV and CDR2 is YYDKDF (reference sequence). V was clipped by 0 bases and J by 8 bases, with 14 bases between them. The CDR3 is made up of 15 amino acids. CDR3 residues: CATSRDRDMMHEQFF. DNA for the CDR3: TGTGCCACCAGCAGAGATAGGGACATGATGCATGAGCAGTTCTTC.

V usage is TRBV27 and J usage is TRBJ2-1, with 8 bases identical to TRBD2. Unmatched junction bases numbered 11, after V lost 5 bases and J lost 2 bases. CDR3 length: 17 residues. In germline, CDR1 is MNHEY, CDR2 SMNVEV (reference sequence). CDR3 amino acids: CASSLKSLAGPYNEQFF. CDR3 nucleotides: TGTGCCAGCAGTCTAAAGAGTCTAGCGGGTCCCTACAATGAGCAGTTCTTC.

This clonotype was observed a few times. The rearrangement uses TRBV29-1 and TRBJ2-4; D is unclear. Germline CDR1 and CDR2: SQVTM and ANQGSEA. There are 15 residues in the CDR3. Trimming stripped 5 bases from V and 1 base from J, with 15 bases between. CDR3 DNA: TGCAGCGTTAGACCCGGCGAAATGGCCAAAAACATTCAGTACTTC. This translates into CSVRPGEMAKNIQYF.

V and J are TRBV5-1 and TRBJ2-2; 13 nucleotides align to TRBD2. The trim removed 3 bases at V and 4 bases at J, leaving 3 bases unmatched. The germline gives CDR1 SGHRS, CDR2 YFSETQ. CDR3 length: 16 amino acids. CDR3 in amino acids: CASSSGLAGSTGELFF. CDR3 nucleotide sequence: TGCGCCAGCAGCTCGGGACTAGCGGGATCCACCGGGGAGCTGTTTTTT.

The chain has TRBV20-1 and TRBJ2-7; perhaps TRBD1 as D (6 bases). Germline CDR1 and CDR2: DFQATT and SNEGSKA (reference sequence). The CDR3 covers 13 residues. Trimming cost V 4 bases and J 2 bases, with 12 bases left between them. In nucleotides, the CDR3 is TGCAGTGCTATGATACAGGGTACCTACGAGCAGTACTTC. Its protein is CSAMIQGTYEQYF.

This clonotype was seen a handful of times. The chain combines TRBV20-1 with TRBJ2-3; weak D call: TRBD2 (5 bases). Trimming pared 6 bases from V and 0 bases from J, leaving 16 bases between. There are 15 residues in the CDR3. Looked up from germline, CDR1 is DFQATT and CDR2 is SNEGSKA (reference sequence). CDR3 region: CSAEFAGTSTDTQYF. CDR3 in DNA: TGCAGTGCCGAATTCGCGGGCACTAGCACAGATACGCAGTATTTT.

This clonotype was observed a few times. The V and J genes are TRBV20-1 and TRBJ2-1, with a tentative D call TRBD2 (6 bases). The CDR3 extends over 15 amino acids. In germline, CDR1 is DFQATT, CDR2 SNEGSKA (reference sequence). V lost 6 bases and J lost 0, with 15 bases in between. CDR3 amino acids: CSATLAASSYNEQFF. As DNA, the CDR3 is TGCAGTGCGACTTTAGCGGCAAGCTCCTACAATGAGCAGTTCTTC.

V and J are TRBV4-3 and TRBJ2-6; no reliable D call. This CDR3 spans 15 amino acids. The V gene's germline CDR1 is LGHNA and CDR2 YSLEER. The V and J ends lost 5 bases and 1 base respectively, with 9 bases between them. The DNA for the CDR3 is TGCGCCAGCAGCAGTGCGAGTTCTGGGGCCAACGTCCTGACTTTC. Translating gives CASSSASSGANVLTF.

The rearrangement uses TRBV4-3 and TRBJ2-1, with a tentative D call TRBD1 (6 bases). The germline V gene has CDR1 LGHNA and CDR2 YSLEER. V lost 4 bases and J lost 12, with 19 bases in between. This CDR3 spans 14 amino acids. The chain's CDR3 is CASSLTSQGSGQFF. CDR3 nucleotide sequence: TGCGCCAGCAGCCTAACCTCACAGGGTTCAGGGCAGTTCTTC.

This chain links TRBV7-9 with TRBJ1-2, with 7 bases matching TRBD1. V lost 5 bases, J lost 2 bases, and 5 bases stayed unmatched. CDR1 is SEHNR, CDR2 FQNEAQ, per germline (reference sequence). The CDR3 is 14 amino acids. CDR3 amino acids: CASSGGQTNYGYTF. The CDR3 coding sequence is TGTGCCAGCAGCGGGGGACAGACGAACTATGGCTACACCTTC.

For the CDR3, the DNA is TGCGCCAGCAGCCAAGTTGTATTGGATGGCTACACCTTC. Translated, it gives CASSQVVLDGYTF. The chain carries TRBV4-1 and TRBJ1-2; D gene unclear. The length of the CDR3 is 13 residues. The germline V and J ends were trimmed by 1 base and 6 bases, with 9 bases remaining between them. CDR1 and CDR2 (germline): MGHRA, YSYEKL.

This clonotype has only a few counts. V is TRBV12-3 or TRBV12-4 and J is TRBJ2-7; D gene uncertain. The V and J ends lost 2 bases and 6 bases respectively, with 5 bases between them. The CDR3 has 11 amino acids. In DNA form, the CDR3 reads TGTGCCAGCAGTTTACGTCTCGAGCAGTACTTC. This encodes CASSLRLEQYF.

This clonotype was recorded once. The CDR3 region is CATGPTDTQYF. For the CDR3, the DNA is TGTGCCACCGGACCGACAGATACGCAGTATTTT. This chain uses TRBV6-5 with TRBJ2-3; no definite D call. CDR3 length equals 11 residues. Germline V lookup: CDR1 MNHEY, CDR2 SVGAGI. The V and J ends lost 10 bases and 3 bases respectively, with 8 bases between them.

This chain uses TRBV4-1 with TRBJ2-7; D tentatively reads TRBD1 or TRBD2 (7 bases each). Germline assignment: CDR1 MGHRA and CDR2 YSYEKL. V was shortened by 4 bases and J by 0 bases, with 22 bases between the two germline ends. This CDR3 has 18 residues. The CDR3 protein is CASSPSGQVKSSSYEQYF. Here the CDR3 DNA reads TGCGCCAGCAGCCCTAGCGGACAGGTTAAATCGAGCTCCTACGAGCAGTACTTC.

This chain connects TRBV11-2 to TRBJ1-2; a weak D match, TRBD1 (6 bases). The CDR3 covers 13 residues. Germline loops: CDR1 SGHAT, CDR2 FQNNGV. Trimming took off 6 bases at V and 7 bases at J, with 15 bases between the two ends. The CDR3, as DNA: TGTGCCAGCAGAAAGATCGGGGGCCGTGGCTACACCTTC. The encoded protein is CASRKIGGRGYTF. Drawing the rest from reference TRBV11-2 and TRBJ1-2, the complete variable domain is EAGVAQSPRYKIIEKRQSVAFWCNPISGHATLYWYQQILGQGPKLLIQFQNNGVVDDSQLPKDRFSAERLKGVDSTLKIQPAKLEDSAVYLCASRKIGGRGYTFGSGTRLTVV.

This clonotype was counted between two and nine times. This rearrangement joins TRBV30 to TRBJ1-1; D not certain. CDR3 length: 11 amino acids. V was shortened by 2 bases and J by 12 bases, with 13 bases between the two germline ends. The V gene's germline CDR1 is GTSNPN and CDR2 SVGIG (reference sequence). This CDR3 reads CAWSTGGMSFF. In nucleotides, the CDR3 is TGTGCCTGGAGTACGGGAGGGATGTCTTTCTTT.

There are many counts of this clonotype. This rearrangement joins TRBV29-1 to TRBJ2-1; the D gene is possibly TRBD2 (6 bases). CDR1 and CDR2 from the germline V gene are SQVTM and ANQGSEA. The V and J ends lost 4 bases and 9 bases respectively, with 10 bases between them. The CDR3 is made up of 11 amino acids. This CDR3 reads CSVGKGGEQFF. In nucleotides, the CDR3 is TGCAGCGTTGGGAAGGGAGGTGAGCAGTTCTTC.

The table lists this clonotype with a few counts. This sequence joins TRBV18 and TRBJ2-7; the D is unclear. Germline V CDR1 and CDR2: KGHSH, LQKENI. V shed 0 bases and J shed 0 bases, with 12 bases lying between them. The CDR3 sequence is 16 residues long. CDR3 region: CASSPPAGIYSYEQYF. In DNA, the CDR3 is TGTGCCAGCTCACCACCTGCAGGAATCTACTCCTACGAGCAGTACTTC.

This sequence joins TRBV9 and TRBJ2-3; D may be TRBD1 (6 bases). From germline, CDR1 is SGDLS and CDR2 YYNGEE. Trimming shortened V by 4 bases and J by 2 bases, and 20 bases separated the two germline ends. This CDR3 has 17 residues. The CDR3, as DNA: TGTGCCAGCAGCTTTACCACCGGACAGAGTCACACAGATACGCAGTATTTT. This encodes CASSFTTGQSHTDTQYF.

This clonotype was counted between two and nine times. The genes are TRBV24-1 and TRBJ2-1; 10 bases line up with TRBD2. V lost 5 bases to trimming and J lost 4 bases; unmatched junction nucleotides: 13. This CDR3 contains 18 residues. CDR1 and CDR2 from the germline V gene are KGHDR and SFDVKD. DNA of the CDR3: TGTGCCACCAGTGCCCAGCGACCGGGACTAGCGAGTTACAATGAGCAGTTCTTC. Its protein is CATSAQRPGLASYNEQFF.

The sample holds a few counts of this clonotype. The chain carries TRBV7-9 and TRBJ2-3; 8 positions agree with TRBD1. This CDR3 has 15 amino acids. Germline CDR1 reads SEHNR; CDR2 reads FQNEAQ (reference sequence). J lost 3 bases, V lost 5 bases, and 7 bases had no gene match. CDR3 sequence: CASSTPTGVTDTQYF. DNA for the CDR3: TGTGCCAGCAGCACCCCGACAGGGGTAACAGATACGCAGTATTTT.

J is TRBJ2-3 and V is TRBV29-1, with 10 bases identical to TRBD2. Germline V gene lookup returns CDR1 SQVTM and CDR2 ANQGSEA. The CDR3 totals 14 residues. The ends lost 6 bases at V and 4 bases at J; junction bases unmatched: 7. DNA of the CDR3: TGCAGCGTGGGACTAGCGATTGCTGCAGATACGCAGTATTTT. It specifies CSVGLAIAADTQYF.

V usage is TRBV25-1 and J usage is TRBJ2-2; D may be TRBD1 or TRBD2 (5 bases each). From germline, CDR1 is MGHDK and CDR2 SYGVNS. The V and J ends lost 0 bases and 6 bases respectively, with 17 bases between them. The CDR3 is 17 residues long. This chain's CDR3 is CASSEYFVAGGSGELFF. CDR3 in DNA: TGTGCCAGCAGTGAATATTTTGTAGCTGGGGGTTCCGGGGAGCTGTTTTTT.

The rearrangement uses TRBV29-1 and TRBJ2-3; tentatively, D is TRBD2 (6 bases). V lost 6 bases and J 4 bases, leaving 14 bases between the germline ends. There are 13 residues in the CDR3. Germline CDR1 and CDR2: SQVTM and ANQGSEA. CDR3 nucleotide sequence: TGCAGCGTGACGGGAGTACTGGCAGATACGCAGTATTTT. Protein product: CSVTGVLADTQYF.

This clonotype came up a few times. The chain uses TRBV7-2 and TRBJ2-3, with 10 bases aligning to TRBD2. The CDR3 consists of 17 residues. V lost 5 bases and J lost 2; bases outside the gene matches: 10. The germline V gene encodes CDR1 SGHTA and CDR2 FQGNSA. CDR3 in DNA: TGTGCCAGCAGCGCCTATGGACTAGCGGCCCCCACAGATACGCAGTATTTT. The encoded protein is CASSAYGLAAPTDTQYF.

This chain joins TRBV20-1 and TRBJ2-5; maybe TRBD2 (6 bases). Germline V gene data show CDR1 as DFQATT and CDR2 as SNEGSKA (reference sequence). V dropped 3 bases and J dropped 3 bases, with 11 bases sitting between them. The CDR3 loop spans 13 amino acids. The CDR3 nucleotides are TGCAGTGCTAGGCCCGGGAGTGAAGAGACCCAGTACTTC. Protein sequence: CSARPGSEETQYF.